The 10 T cell receptor beta chains given below trace back to one sample, sequenced in a study of PD-1 blockade in mismatch repair-deficient tumors. Assay: immunoSEQ multiplex PCR; the TCRdb copy retains only in-frame clones and omits some. The table shows 130,000 or so clones, with around 83% occurring only once. Sequenced material: peripheral blood, taken 44 weeks after starting pembrolizumab. The receptor set was obtained from an adult with mismatch repair-deficient cancer.

Written as DNA, the CDR3 is TGTGCCAGCTCACCCGCAACGGAGCAGTACTTC. It is translated as CASSPATEQYF. The V and J genes are TRBV18 and TRBJ2-7; D is ambiguous. The V gene's germline CDR1 is KGHSH and CDR2 LQKENI. V was cut by 3 bases and J by 7 bases, with 7 bases left in between. The CDR3 is made up of 11 amino acids.

CDR3 coding DNA: TGTGCCAGCACCTCCTGGGACAGGAAAACCGGGGAGCTGTTTTTT. This encodes CASTSWDRKTGELFF. V usage is TRBV27 and J usage is TRBJ2-2; 8 bases are a match to TRBD1. The trim removed 7 bases at V and 5 bases at J, leaving 9 bases unmatched. The CDR3 contains 15 residues. Germline V gene lookup returns CDR1 MNHEY and CDR2 SMNVEV (reference sequence).

CDR3 region: CASSIISAGLVAGELFF. The CDR3 bases are TGTGCCAGTAGTATTATCTCTGCGGGACTAGTAGCCGGGGAGCTGTTTTTT. J is TRBJ2-2 and V is TRBV19, with 8 bases lining up with TRBD2. This CDR3 has 17 amino acids. The V gene's germline CDR1 is LNHDA and CDR2 SQIVND (reference sequence). Trimming at V came to 3 bases and at J to 6 bases, leaving 12 bases not matched to a gene.

This clone was seen a single time. V usage is TRBV12-5 and J usage is TRBJ2-7, with D maybe TRBD1 (6 bases). Germline V lookup: CDR1 LGHNT, CDR2 FRNRAP. CDR3 length equals 15 residues. V lost 3 bases and J lost 9, with 21 bases in between. In nucleotides, the CDR3 is TGTGCTAGTGGTTTCCCGGACAGTGGCCTACGAGGGCAGTACTTC. This encodes CASGFPDSGLRGQYF.

V is TRBV19 and J is TRBJ1-2; 9 bases map to TRBD1. V gave up 6 bases and J gave up 2 bases; unmatched junction bases: 13. The CDR3 runs to 17 residues. Looked up from germline, CDR1 is LNHDA and CDR2 is SQIVND (reference sequence). In DNA form, the CDR3 reads TGTGCCAGTAGGTCCCGGAGAAAGGACAGGGGAAACTATGGCTACACCTTC. As protein: CASRSRRKDRGNYGYTF.

In its sample, this clone was seen once. V gene TRBV5-4 combines with J gene TRBJ2-1; D remains ambiguous. V lost 4 bases, J lost 2 bases, and 16 bases lay in between. The CDR3 totals 16 residues. Looked up from germline, CDR1 is SGHNT and CDR2 is YYREEE (reference sequence). The CDR3 protein is CASSVLVGVTYNEQFF. CDR3 sequence (DNA): TGTGCCAGCAGCGTTTTAGTGGGCGTTACCTACAATGAGCAGTTCTTC.

The gene calls are TRBV4-1 and TRBJ2-3; 12 positions agree with TRBD1. CDR3 length equals 15 residues. Per the germline V gene, CDR1 is MGHRA and CDR2 is YSYEKL. Trimming removed 5 bases from V and 5 bases from J; junction bases left unmatched: 5. This chain's CDR3 is CASSYRDRGQDTQYF. In nucleotides, the CDR3 is TGCGCCAGCAGCTACCGGGACAGGGGGCAAGATACGCAGTATTTT.

This clone came up once. The CDR3 is CASSPTGRQGTQHF. CDR3 sequence (DNA): TGTGCCAGCAGCCCGACAGGTCGGCAAGGTACCCAGCATTTT. The J gene is TRBJ1-5, the V gene TRBV7-9; the D gene is possibly TRBD1 (6 bases). The CDR3 is 14 residues long. Germline values: CDR1 SEHNR, CDR2 FQNEAQ (reference sequence). The V end lost 5 bases, the J end lost 11 bases, and 19 bases lay between the germline ends. The full variable domain, rest sourced from reference TRBV7-9 and TRBJ1-5, is DTGVSQNPRHKITKRGQNVTFRCDPISEHNRLYWYRQTLGQGPEFLTYFQNEAQLEKSRLLSDRFSAERPKGSFSTLEIQRTEQGDSAMYLCASSPTGRQGTQHFGDGTRLSIL.

The V call is TRBV6-6, the J call TRBJ2-5, with TRBD1 as a possible D gene (6 bases). The V gene lost 10 bases and the J gene lost 2 bases, with 14 bases spanning the gap. CDR3 length: 13 residues. CDR1 and CDR2 (germline): MNHNY, SVGAGI (reference sequence). In DNA, the CDR3 is TGTGCCACCACCGGGACACTTCAAGAGACCCAGTACTTC. Its translation is CATTGTLQETQYF.

This rearrangement joins TRBV11-1 to TRBJ2-3; D is perhaps TRBD1 or TRBD2 (5 bases each). CDR3 length: 17 amino acids. With 5 bases removed from V and 4 bases from J, the gap between germline ends came to 22 bases. CDR1 SGHAT and CDR2 FQDESV come from the germline V gene (reference sequence). The CDR3 reads CASSLRPVGVGADTQYF. The CDR3 DNA follows: TGTGCCAGCAGCCTTAGGCCCGTGGGGGTTGGGGCAGATACGCAGTATTTT.